These 17 T cell receptor beta chains originate from one sample sequenced in a study of prognosis after radiotherapy for stage I lung cancer. Multiplex PCR in two rounds served to amplify TCR beta CDR3 from genomic DNA. Each TRBV and TRBJ gene had its own primer in the first PCR round. TCRdb recomputed calls from the multiplex PCR reads with MiXCR, one row per CDR3 protein. Found here are roughly 23,000 distinct CDR3 sequences, approximately 39% of them singletons; the top ten hold more than 25%. The sample in question was PBMCs, obtained before or after stereotactic body radiation therapy (not recorded which). The receptors here all came from a donor over 45 with non-small cell lung cancer.

This sequence joins TRBV4-1 and TRBJ2-7; maybe TRBD1 (6 bases). Trimming removed 4 bases from V and 2 bases from J, with 15 bases in between. The CDR3 spans 15 residues. From germline, CDR1 is MGHRA and CDR2 YSYEKL. CDR3 residues: CASSLSLTGAYEQYF. CDR3 nucleotides: TGCGCCAGCAGCCTCTCTTTGACAGGTGCCTACGAGCAGTACTTC.

The V gene is TRBV20-1, the J gene TRBJ2-1; 12 nucleotides line up with TRBD2. V shed 2 bases and J 0 bases; nucleotides not matched to a gene: 2. This CDR3 has 16 residues. Germline V lookup: CDR1 DFQATT, CDR2 SNEGSKA (reference sequence). CDR3 sequence reads: CSARSTSGSSYNEQFF. In nucleotides, the CDR3 is TGCAGTGCTAGATCGACTAGCGGGAGCTCCTACAATGAGCAGTTCTTC.

This clonotype is medium-sized (0.01 to 0.1%) in the sample. The chain is built from TRBV5-1 and TRBJ1-5, with D maybe TRBD1 (5 bases). With 4 bases removed from V and 5 bases from J, the gap between germline ends came to 22 bases. The CDR3 consists of 17 residues. The germline V gene has CDR1 SGHRS and CDR2 YFSETQ. For the CDR3, the DNA is TGCGCCAGCAGCCTCCTTTCCCAGGGTAGAGAGGATCAGCCCCAGCATTTT. Translation gives CASSLLSQGREDQPQHF.

This clonotype was found many times. The chain carries TRBV24-1 and TRBJ2-2; a possible D gene is TRBD2 (5 bases). Trimming left V 3 bases short and J 0 bases short, with 10 bases between. The CDR3 is 16 residues long. Germline CDR1 and CDR2: KGHDR and SFDVKD. CDR3 sequence reads: CATSDTRVANTGELFF. CDR3 coding DNA: TGTGCCACCAGTGATACGAGGGTAGCGAACACCGGGGAGCTGTTTTTT.

This clonotype occurred once. A much larger clone differs from this one at a single base, so this may be a read error. This sequence joins TRBV12-3 or TRBV12-4 and TRBJ2-7, with D uncertain. The CDR3 runs to 14 residues. The CDR3 DNA reads as TGTGCCAGCAGTTTATCAAGGTGCTCCAACGAGCAGTACTTC. Protein product: CASSLSRCSNEQYF.

This clonotype was seen ten or more times. The rearrangement links TRBV9 to TRBJ2-7; D tentatively fits TRBD1 or TRBD2 (5 bases each). V gave up 0 bases and J gave up 2 bases, with 6 bases separating them. CDR1 SGDLS and CDR2 YYNGEE come from the germline V gene. This CDR3 comprises 13 residues. This CDR3 is CASSVGGTYEQYF. The CDR3 DNA reads as TGTGCCAGCAGCGTAGGGGGGACCTACGAGCAGTACTTC.

About this clonotype itself: The likely explanation is a read error, given a far larger clone one base away. The V gene is TRBV6-2 or TRBV6-3, the J gene TRBJ1-6; D call uncertain. Germline CDR1 is MNHEY and CDR2 is SVGEGT. Trimming removed 10 bases at V and 3 bases at J, with 16 bases between. The CDR3 covers 15 residues. In nucleotides, the CDR3 is TGTGCCACGGCCTGGGAGTTCTACTATAATTCACCCCTCCACTTT. Protein: CATAWEFYYNSPLHF.

In the case of this clonotype: Sequence at one end of the junction differs from germline and may be a read error. The gene calls are TRBV5-5 and TRBJ1-1; 7 nucleotides match TRBD1. Per the germline V gene, CDR1 is SGHKS and CDR2 is YYEKEE (reference sequence). This CDR3 has 13 amino acids. The CDR3 DNA reads as TGTGCCAACAGCTTTACAGGGGTTACTGAAGCTTTCTTT. Protein product: CANSFTGVTEAFF.

This clonotype came up a few times. The gene calls are TRBV24-1 and TRBJ1-2, with a tentative D call TRBD1 (5 bases). The CDR3 contains 13 residues. Germline-derived CDR1 and CDR2 are KGHDR and SFDVKD. V was trimmed by 7 bases and J by 6 bases, leaving 14 bases between them. CDR3 DNA sequence: TGTGCCACCAGGGGGGAGGGGCAGGATGGCTACACCTTC. Protein: CATRGEGQDGYTF.

A note on this clonotype: Since a far larger clone is one base different, this is likely a read error. This rearrangement joins TRBV6-9 to TRBJ1-5, with no clear D. The CDR3 spans 15 residues. Trimming left V 3 bases short and J 6 bases short, with 15 bases between. Germline V lookup: CDR1 MNHGY, CDR2 SVAAGI. The CDR3 sequence: CASSYSCQSGQPQHF. The CDR3 DNA sequence: TGTGCCAGCAGTTACAGTTGCCAGTCTGGTCAGCCCCAGCATTTT.

There are many counts of this clonotype. This chain joins TRBV28 and TRBJ2-2; 7 bases match TRBD2. The length of the CDR3 is 15 residues. From germline, CDR1 is MDHEN and CDR2 SYDVKM. The V gene end was trimmed by 3 bases and the J gene end by 1 base; junction bases not matched to a gene: 2. CDR3 in DNA: TGTGCCAGCAGTTTCCCGGGGGGGAACACCGGGGAGCTGTTTTTT. Translated, it gives CASSFPGGNTGELFF.

The chain uses TRBV15 and TRBJ2-7, with a weak D call TRBD1 (5 bases). Per germline, CDR1 LNHNV and CDR2 YYDKDF (reference sequence). This CDR3 has 12 residues. With 4 bases removed from V and 4 bases from J, the gap between germline ends came to 8 bases. CDR3 sequence (DNA): TGTGCCACCAGCACGCAGGGATACGAGCAGTACTTC. Translating gives CATSTQGYEQYF.

This clonotype was picked up a small number of times. A read error may explain this, as a much larger clone is one base away. CDR3: CASSYLGGRGSETRYF. CDR3 in DNA: TGTGCCAGCAGTTACTTGGGTGGGAGAGGGTCAGAGACCCGGTACTTC. The chain has TRBV6-2 or TRBV6-3 and TRBJ2-5; weak D call: TRBD2 (5 bases). The CDR3 is 16 amino acids. CDR1 is MNHEY and CDR2 is SVGEGT in the germline V gene.

This chain links TRBV19 with TRBJ2-1, with a weak D call TRBD2 (5 bases). Germline CDR1 is LNHDA and CDR2 is SQIVND (reference sequence). The germline V and J ends were trimmed by 5 bases and 6 bases, with 20 bases remaining between them. This CDR3 is 16 amino acids long. Here the CDR3 DNA reads TGTGCCAGTAGTTACCCGTTACCGGTACGGGGCAATGAGCAGTTCTTC. Its protein product is CASSYPLPVRGNEQFF. Supplemented by reference TRBV19 and TRBJ2-1, the full variable domain reads DGGITQSPKYLFRKEGQNVTLSCEQNLNHDAMYWYRQDPGQGLRLIYYSQIVNDFQKGDIAEGYSVSREKKESFPLTVTSAQKNPTAFYLCASSYPLPVRGNEQFFGPGTRLTVL.

This clonotype was seen a few times. Given a much more abundant clone one base away, this may be a read error. The chain's CDR3 is CSDSGDRVRETQYF. The CDR3, as DNA: TGCAGTGATAGTGGCGACAGGGTTAGAGAGACCCAGTACTTC. V is TRBV20-1 and J is TRBJ2-5; 7 bases match TRBD1. Germline trimming cut 7 bases from V and 4 bases from J; bases unmatched to any gene: 12. This CDR3 comprises 14 residues. Germline assignment: CDR1 DFQATT and CDR2 SNEGSKA (reference sequence).

This clonotype was observed once. A far larger clone lies a single base away; this is likely a read error. This chain links TRBV6-6 with TRBJ2-5; unclear D gene. Germline V lookup: CDR1 MNHNY, CDR2 SVGAGI (reference sequence). The CDR3 runs to 14 residues. Trimming removed 0 bases from V and 3 bases from J, with 8 bases in between. The CDR3, as DNA: TGTGCCAGCAGTTACTCGAGTAAGGAAGAGACCCAGTACTTC. Its protein is CASSYSSKEETQYF.

In its sample, this clonotype ranks as medium-sized. The chain uses TRBV11-2 and TRBJ2-3; 7 bases agree with TRBD1. The CDR3 covers 15 residues. The germline V gene encodes CDR1 SGHAT and CDR2 FQNNGV. J gave up 5 bases and V 0 bases, and 5 bases lay outside the gene matches. In nucleotides, the CDR3 is TGTGCCAGCAGCTTAGAGTGGTCAGGGGGAGATACGCAGTATTTT. Its translation is CASSLEWSGGDTQYF.